The 26 T cell receptor delta chains in this list originate from one sample, sequenced in a study of γδ T cells in repeated Plasmodium falciparum infection. TCRdb reran clone calling via CATT on the multiplex PCR reads. The sample includes some 51,000 delta-chain clones, 1.9% of them seen just once. Bulk repertoires came from Vgamma9/Vdelta2+ or Vdelta2-negative gammadelta T cells flow-sorted from PBMC. The sequenced material came from gamma-delta T cells from blood. All receptors come from a pool of human donors (malaria-infected and uninfected, not separated).

In this sample, this clone turned up a few times. A read error is the likely source, as a far larger clone sits one nucleotide away. This sample includes further DNA sequences coding for the same CDR3. There is no J gene call, but TRDV1 is given as the V gene; the DNA was not compared with TRDD3, the D call given in the table. The V gene's germline CDR1 is TSWWSYY and CDR2 QGS. The CDR3 has 21 amino acids. CDR3 in DNA: TGTGCTCTTGGGGATCCTCTTCTATCCAGCTGGGGGATACGCGGTCTTGGTAAGCTCATCTTT. Translated: CALGDPLLSSWGIRGLGKLIF.

This clone was seen repeatedly, ten times or more. A far larger clone is a single base away, which makes a read error likely. The sample carries other DNA sequences with the same CDR3. V is TRDV2 and J is TRDJ1; 11 nucleotides agree with TRDD3. Assignment of the J gene here rests on matching the DNA to germline, because TCRdb gives none. The germline V gene encodes CDR1 GEAIGNYY and CDR2 EKD. This CDR3 region has 24 residues. V trimming: 0 bases; J trimming: 0 bases; junction bases outside the gene matches: 26. CDR3 protein: CACDTVIPYSDWGIGTNYTDKLIF. In DNA form, the CDR3 reads TGTGCCTGTGACACCGTCATCCCTTACTCAGACTGGGGGATAGGAACGAATTACACCGATAAACTCATCTTT.

This clone was recorded many times. The protein recorded in TCRdb matches a much larger clone and deviates from this DNA's translation at residue 9, suggesting a read error; the protein here is obtained by translating the DNA. The chain is built from TRDV1 and TRDJ1; D may be TRDD2 (5 bases). The J gene was not available in TCRdb and was assigned here by matching the DNA to germline segments. There are 21 residues in the CDR3. Germline CDR1 and CDR2: TSWWSYY and QGS. V shed 4 bases and J shed 0 bases, with 30 bases lying between them. This chain's CDR3 is CALGVQGWPLLRTSYTDKLIF. CDR3 nucleotides: TGTGCTCTTGGGGTTCAAGGGTGGCCCCTACTTCGTACTTCGTACACCGATAAACTCATCTTT.

Regarding this clone: A read error likely explains why the TCRdb protein, taken from a much larger clone, differs from this DNA's translation at residue 3; the protein shown is translated from the DNA. This rearrangement joins TRDV3 to TRDJ1, with D unclear. CDR3 size: 17 residues. Germline V gene lookup returns CDR1 TVYSNPD and CDR2 GDNSRS (reference sequence). V shed 4 bases and J shed 0 bases, with 24 bases lying between them. The CDR3 loop is CASNLPRSAAYTDKLIF. CDR3 in DNA: TGTGCCTCTAACCTCCCCCGATCTGCAGCGTACACCGATAAACTCATCTTT.

Notes on this clone: Translating this DNA gives a protein that differs at residue 11 from the TCRdb one, which belongs to a much larger clone; a read error is likely, and the protein shown is this translation. The chain carries TRDV2 and TRDJ1; D remains ambiguous. Because TCRdb records no J gene, it was assigned here through a match of the DNA to germline. Trimming took off 1 base at V and 8 bases at J, with 19 bases between the two ends. CDR3 size: 15 residues. Per the germline V gene, CDR1 is GEAIGNYY and CDR2 is EKD. This CDR3 is CACDTRGPPGQKLIF. The CDR3, as DNA: TGTGCCTGTGACACTCGGGGTCCCCCAGGGCAGAAACTCATCTTT.

This clone was counted a few times. With only one base between it and a far larger clone, this is likely a read error. This CDR3 is also generated by other DNA sequences in the sample. The chain couples TRDV2 to TRDJ3; TRDD3 matches at 11 bases. TCRdb is silent on the J gene; assignment here came from matching the DNA to germline. Germline CDR1 GEAIGNYY, CDR2 EKD. This CDR3 region has 21 residues. Written as DNA, the CDR3 is TGTGCCTGCGACACGCTGGGGGATACAAGGGGGAGCTCCTGGGACACCCGACAGATGTTTTTC. It translates to CACDTLGDTRGSSWDTRQMFF.

A word on this clone: TCRdb's listed protein matches a much larger clone and diverges from this DNA's translation at residue 12, likely through a read error; the protein shown comes from the DNA. The rearrangement uses TRDV1 and TRDJ1, with 7 bases that match TRDD3. No J gene was available from TCRdb, and it was assigned here by a germline match of the DNA. Trimming cost V 4 bases and J 3 bases; bases outside gene matches: 14. Germline values: CDR1 TSWWSYY, CDR2 QGS. The CDR3 is 17 amino acids. The CDR3 DNA reads as TGTGCTCTTGGGGGTCGCCCTCCTGGGGGGTACGCCGATAAACTCATCTTT. It specifies CALGGRPPGGYADKLIF.

Only a few counts were recorded for this clone. This probably arose from a read error, given a far larger clone one base away. This sample includes further DNA sequences coding for the same CDR3. The chain employs TRDV1 and TRDJ1, with 8 bases fitting TRDD2. The J gene is absent in TCRdb and was assigned here via DNA matching to germline. CDR1 is TSWWSYY and CDR2 is QGS in the germline V gene. J lost 3 bases, V lost 0 bases, and 27 bases had no gene match. The CDR3 loop spans 23 amino acids. CDR3 sequence reads: CALGELNRAFLKRGGAPSDKLIF. For the CDR3, the DNA is TGTGCTCTTGGGGAACTTAATAGGGCCTTCCTAAAACGCGGGGGAGCCCCTTCCGATAAACTCATCTTT.

This clone appeared a few times. For this DNA, TCRdb reports the protein of a much larger clone, which diverges at residue 8, most likely from a read error; the protein presented here is translated directly from the DNA. V and J are TRDV1 and TRDJ1, with 9 bases fitting TRDD3. Since TCRdb gives no J gene, matching the DNA to germline was used here to assign it. V trimming: 0 bases; J trimming: 0 bases; junction bases outside the gene matches: 14. This CDR3 spans 20 amino acids. Germline CDR1 reads TSWWSYY; CDR2 reads QGS. The CDR3 sequence is CALGELAAKGYWGNTDKLIF. The CDR3, as DNA: TGTGCTCTTGGGGAACTTGCTGCGAAGGGGTACTGGGGGAACACCGATAAACTCATCTTT.

The table lists this clone with many counts. The same CDR3 arises from other DNA sequences in this sample as well. The gene calls are TRDV1 and TRDJ1; 10 nucleotides match TRDD3. Germline V gene lookup returns CDR1 TSWWSYY and CDR2 QGS. The ends lost 0 bases at V and 1 base at J; junction bases unmatched: 29. CDR3 length: 25 amino acids. The CDR3, as DNA: TGTGCTCTTGGGGAACTTTTCGGTCTGTCCTACTTCTGGGGGATAGAGCCCCGGGGCACCGATAAACTCATCTTT. This gives the protein CALGELFGLSYFWGIEPRGTDKLIF.

As concerns this clone: The TCRdb protein, from a much larger clone, departs from this DNA's translation at residue 9, likely by read error; the protein shown derives from the DNA. This rearrangement joins TRDV1 to TRDJ1, with D possibly called TRDD2 or TRDD3 (5 bases each). TCRdb leaves out the J gene; it was filled in here by matching the DNA to germline. This CDR3 has 21 amino acids. Germline loops: CDR1 TSWWSYY, CDR2 QGS. Trimming pared 0 bases from V and 0 bases from J, leaving 26 bases between. CDR3 coding DNA: TGTGCTCTTGGGGAACTGGGGCCCTACCCACGTCTGGGAAGATACACCGATAAACTCATCTTT. It is translated as CALGELGPYPRLGRYTDKLIF.

Note on this clone: With a far larger clone one base away, a read error is the likely cause. Other DNA sequences in this specimen translate into the identical CDR3. The chain links TRDV3 to TRDJ1; D perhaps matches TRDD3 (6 bases). The J gene, not given by TCRdb, was assigned here from a germline match of the nucleotide sequence. This CDR3 has 23 amino acids. From germline, CDR1 is TVYSNPD and CDR2 GDNSRS (reference sequence). The V and J ends lost 4 bases and 0 bases respectively, with 42 bases between them. In nucleotides, the CDR3 is TGTGCCTCCCTCAGTACAGGGGGACAGACGGCGAAAGTGGGGGTGAGATACACCGATAAACTCATCTTT. Amino acid sequence: CASLSTGGQTAKVGVRYTDKLIF.

On this clone: The protein held in TCRdb is that of a much larger clone and does not match this DNA's translation at residue 22, likely because of a read error; the protein shown is translated from the DNA. No J gene call was made, and the V gene is TRDV2; the table's D call, TRDD3, was not checked against the DNA. The CDR3 has 24 amino acids. CDR1 is GEAIGNYY and CDR2 is EKD in the germline V gene. CDR3 sequence: CACDTLPGGYADAQPKLYTDKHIF. The CDR3 bases are TGTGCCTGTGACACTCTTCCTGGGGGATACGCGGATGCACAACCCAAATTGTACACCGATAAACACATCTTT.

This clone appeared many times. A far larger clone differs by one base, so this is likely a read error. Other DNA sequences from this sample encode an identical CDR3 as well. This CDR3 is CALGELCPHLLGDTIYTDKLIF. The CDR3 DNA follows: TGTGCTCTTGGGGAACTCTGCCCTCATCTACTGGGGGATACCATATACACCGATAAGCTCATCTTT. The rearrangement uses TRDV1 and TRDJ1; TRDD3 matches at 12 bases. The V gene's germline CDR1 is TSWWSYY and CDR2 QGS. This CDR3 is 22 amino acids long.

The table lists this clone with many counts. This likely stems from a read error, as it lies one base from a far larger clone. This sample includes further DNA sequences coding for the same CDR3. The rearrangement links TRDV1 to TRDJ1; TRDD3 is a possible D gene (6 bases). The CDR3 has 20 residues. CDR1 is TSWWSYY, CDR2 QGS, per germline. Written as DNA, the CDR3 is TGTGCTCTTGGGGAACTTCAGGTCCGGGGATGCCCCTATTACACCGATAAGCTCATCTTT. This encodes CALGELQVRGCPYYTDKLIF.

This clone was observed at least ten times. A read error is the likely source, as a far larger clone sits one nucleotide away. At the DNA level, this CDR3 is encoded by other sequences in the same sample as well. The chain is built from TRDV1 and TRDJ1; TRDD3 might be the D (6 bases). Germline CDR1 is TSWWSYY and CDR2 is QGS. The CDR3 spans 12 residues. The CDR3 DNA reads TGTGCCCTTGGGATGGGGGCCGATAAACTCATCTTT. Amino acids: CALGMGADKLIF.

The table lists this clone with many counts. This likely traces to a read error, being one base from a far larger clone. In the same sample, other DNA sequences code for this CDR3. V is TRDV3 and J is TRDJ2; TRDD3 matches at 9 bases. CDR3 length: 14 amino acids. Per the germline V gene, CDR1 is TVYSNPD and CDR2 is GDNSRS (reference sequence). CDR3 sequence reads: CASSGGCLTAQLFF. The CDR3 nucleotides are TGTGCCTCCTCTGGGGGATGCTTGACAGCGCAACTCTTCTTT.

The table lists this clone with a few counts. This likely stems from a read error, as it lies one base from a far larger clone. Other DNA sequences in the sample encode the same CDR3. The chain uses TRDV3 and TRDJ1; 12 bases are a match to TRDD3. The CDR3 is made up of 21 amino acids. From germline, CDR1 is TVYSNPD and CDR2 GDNSRS (reference sequence). This CDR3 reads CAFTRADYIHWGIPGADKLIF. CDR3 sequence (DNA): TGTGCCTTTACGAGGGCCGACTACATACACTGGGGGATACCAGGGGCCGATAAACTTATCTTT.

This clone was counted a few times. Translating this DNA gives a protein that differs at residue 3 from the TCRdb one, which belongs to a much larger clone; a read error is likely, and the protein shown is this translation. The V call is TRDV3, the J call TRDJ1; D is perhaps TRDD2 (5 bases). The J gene was missing in TCRdb and was found by matching the end of the DNA to germline. The CDR3 consists of 18 residues. Germline V lookup: CDR1 TVYSNPD, CDR2 GDNSRS (reference sequence). This CDR3 is CASSEPTAYCSLTDKLIF. The CDR3 region has the DNA TGCGCCTCTAGTGAGCCTACGGCATACTGCTCCCTCACCGATAAACTCATCTTT. The full variable domain, its missing parts supplied by reference TRDV3 and TRDJ1, is CDKVTQSSPDQTVASGSEVVLLCTYDTVYSNPDLFWYRIRPDYSFQFVFYGDNSRSEGADFTQGRFSVKHILTQKAFHLVISPVRTEDSATYYCASSEPTAYCSLTDKLIFGKGTRVTVEP.

Relative to its sample, this clone is medium-sized (0.01 to 0.1%). This rearrangement joins TRDV1 to TRDJ1, with 7 bases identical to TRDD3. V lost 3 bases to trimming and J lost 1 base; unmatched junction nucleotides: 17. The germline V gene encodes CDR1 TSWWSYY and CDR2 QGS. The CDR3 spans 19 residues. DNA of the CDR3: TGTGCTCTTGGGGATAATGGGGGAATCGCCTGGGGGGGCACCGATAAACTCATCTTT. Protein product: CALGDNGGIAWGGTDKLIF.

Ten or more counts support this clone. A far larger clone is just one base off, so this is likely a read error. Within the sample, other DNA sequences also encode this same CDR3. The V gene is TRAV38-2/DV8, the J gene TRDJ1; TRDD3 might be the D (6 bases). TCRdb leaves out the J gene; it was filled in here by matching the DNA to germline. The CDR3 runs 19 residues. CDR1 is TSESDYY and CDR2 is QEAYKQQN in the germline V gene. Written as DNA, the CDR3 is TGTGCCTATAGGAGCCAAACCTGGGGACTGCTACCGTACACCGATAAACTCATCTTT. Protein: CAYRSQTWGLLPYTDKLIF.

As to this clone: This likely stems from a read error, as it lies one base from a far larger clone. This CDR3 is also generated by other DNA sequences in the sample. TRDV3 is the V gene, and the J gene was not called; the D call in the table, TRDD2, was not verified against the DNA. CDR1 is TVYSNPD and CDR2 is GDNSRS in the germline V gene (reference sequence). This CDR3 comprises 16 residues. The CDR3 coding sequence is TGTGCCTTTCGCTTCCTACTAGGACTGTACACCGATAAACTAATCTTT. As protein: CAFRFLLGLYTDKLIF.

A remark on this clone: Just one base apart from a much larger clone, this may be a read error. Called V gene: TRDV1; the J gene was not called; TRDD3, the table's D call, was not compared with the DNA. Germline-derived CDR1 and CDR2 are TSWWSYY and QGS. The CDR3 consists of 22 residues. CDR3 in amino acids: CAPGDPLRFLTSMNEGIHYLIF. The CDR3 DNA is TGTGCTCCTGGGGATCCTCTCCGCTTCCTAACATCTATGAATGAGGGGATACATTACCTTATCTTT.

This clone was found many times. The protein TCRdb lists belongs to a much larger clone and differs from this DNA's translation at residue 13, which points to a read error; the protein shown is made from the DNA. V gene TRDV2 combines with J gene TRDJ1; 7 bases align to TRDD3. TCRdb leaves out the J gene; it was filled in here by matching the DNA to germline. CDR1 is GEAIGNYY and CDR2 is EKD in the germline V gene. With 0 bases clipped from V and 3 bases from J, the junction kept 18 bases outside the gene matches. This CDR3 spans 19 amino acids. CDR3 region: CACDTNLLGIYPTPDKLIF. The DNA of the CDR3 is TGTGCCTGTGACACCAACTTACTGGGGATTTACCCTACACCCGATAAACTCATCTTT.

There are a few counts of this clone. Translating this DNA gives a protein that differs at residue 9 from the TCRdb one, which belongs to a much larger clone; a read error is likely, and the protein shown is this translation. This chain joins TRDV1 and TRDJ1, with 13 bases identical to TRDD3. TCRdb leaves out the J gene; it was filled in here by matching the DNA to germline. Trimming took 0 bases from V and 1 from J; bases not matched to a gene: 26. CDR1 and CDR2 from the germline V gene are TSWWSYY and QGS. This CDR3 has 25 residues. The CDR3, as DNA: TGTGCTCTTGGGGAACTAGTTCCTGAGGGGCTTATACTGGGGGATACGCCCGTTTGCACCGATAAACTCATCTTT. Protein: CALGELVPEGLILGDTPVCTDKLIF.

Concerning this clone: This DNA translates differently at residue 20 from the TCRdb protein, which is that of a much larger clone; a read error is likely, and the protein shown is the DNA's own translation. The CDR3 DNA is TGTGCCTTCACTACTGTACCTTACGGCAGCCCGTATCATGCTAACACCGATAAACTCACCTTT. Its translation: CAFTTVPYGSPYHANTDKLTF. V gene assignment gives TRDV3, but the J gene was left uncalled; the table's D call, TRDD3, was not checked against the DNA. The CDR3 runs to 21 residues. Germline CDR1 is TVYSNPD and CDR2 is GDNSRS (reference sequence).